This T cell receptor (beta chain) was recovered during a study of graft-versus-host responses after intestinal transplantation. The overall study: Induction using anti-thymocyte globulin, followed by tacrolimus and steroids for approximately three years, was given to all recipients. Study observations and caveats: Early post-transplant falls in HvG clones accompanied the peak levels of circulating GvH clones.

Method: immunoSEQ multiplex PCR; TCRdb's copy keeps in-frame clones and lacks some. Counted here are nearly 100,000 clones, around 90% occurring once; the ten biggest clones make up around 15%. Concerning this clone: Its target is unknown.

Here the sequenced sample was PBMCs, taken around 68 weeks after intestinal transplant. This TCR was recovered from a human patient who received an intestinal transplant, so some T cells may come from the graft donor.

The CDR3 loop is CASSRGPSGGPHLRSYNEQFF. CDR3 bases: TGTGCCAGCAGCCGGGGGCCTAGCGGGGGGCCACATTTGAGGTCCTACAATGAGCAGTTCTTC. The J gene is TRBJ2-1, the V gene TRBV4-2; 11 bases fit TRBD2. Trimming removed 4 bases from V and 1 base from J; junction bases left unmatched: 18. In germline, CDR1 is LGHNA, CDR2 YNFKEQ. The CDR3 runs 21 residues.